The subject of this entry is one TCR beta chain. No antigen is known for it. Germline V gene data show CDR1 as SGHRS and CDR2 as YFSETQ. The CDR3 extends over 12 amino acids. This sample was taken from a study of Graves' ophthalmopathy and Graves' hyperthyroidism. Study conclusions and caveats: Progression of ophthalmopathy was predicted by the model with 60% to 71% sensitivity and around 72% specificity.

Scientists amplified the TCR beta CDR3 regions from RNA transcripts. The library came from an HTBI-primed first-round RT-PCR and a second-round multiplex PCR. TCRdb re-analysed the multiplex PCR reads in MiXCR, keeping a single row per CDR3 protein. The sample has a few hundred thousand distinct CDR3 sequences; under 45% are singletons. The TCR originated in an adult man with Graves' hyperthyroidism. This chain joins TRBV5-1 and TRBJ2-5, with no clear D. The J call may be in error: the DNA end matches TRBJ2-1 better. The specimen was peripheral blood or thyroid tissue (not recorded which). Here the CDR3 reads CASSFTYNEQFF. For the CDR3, the DNA is TGCGCCAGCAGCTTTACGTACAATGAGCAGTTCTTC.